This T cell receptor beta chain was found in a study of T cell responses to AZD1222 COVID-19 vaccine. The data were produced by immunoSEQ multiplex PCR, yet TCRdb's version contains in-frame clones alone and is incomplete. The profile shows over 100,000 clones, about 82% of them singletons. This TCR derives from an adult who received the MenACWY meningococcal vaccine as a control. Sample: peripheral blood, taken 28 days after the second dose of the MenACWY control vaccine.

As DNA, the CDR3 is TGTGCCAGCAGCCGGCTGGGGAGGTACGAGCAGTACGTC. This translates into CASSRLGRYEQYV. The chain recombines TRBV11-2 with TRBJ2-7; tentatively, D is TRBD2 (6 bases). The ends were cut back, 5 bases at V and 4 bases at J, with 12 bases in the middle. Germline assignment: CDR1 SGHAT and CDR2 FQNNGV. The CDR3 loop spans 13 amino acids.